The clone carrying this T cell receptor (beta chain) appeared once. Its antigen is not identified. The PCR was carried out with 60 Vbeta primers and 13 Jbeta primers. Assay used: immunoSEQ multiplex PCR; TCRdb lists only in-frame clones, some missing. Of 150,000 or so clones in the sample, approximately 80% were seen once. This sample was taken from a study of cytomegalovirus exposure and HLA in healthy donors. Study-wide results and limits: The analysis excluded some indistinguishable V segments, including TRBV6-2 and TRBV6-3. HLA alleles showed associations with 15,000 to 20,000 TCR beta sequences in a later analysis, at a 0.05 false discovery rate. An Asian-associated ancestry cluster reportedly showed fewer N-insertions than the roughly 700-donor mean in a later analysis.

CDR3 length: 20 amino acids. V was pared by 0 bases and J by 4 bases, with 12 bases of the junction left unmatched. Germline CDR1 reads SGDLS; CDR2 reads YYNGEE. This chain links TRBV9 with TRBJ2-6, with TRBD1 matching over 11 bases. This clonotype originated in a woman in her thirties or forties in good health and CMV-seronegative. Sample: PBMCs. DNA of the CDR3: TGTGCCAGCAGCGTAGGAATCCGAGGACAGGGGGCGACGGGGGCCAACGTCCTGACTTTC. As protein: CASSVGIRGQGATGANVLTF.